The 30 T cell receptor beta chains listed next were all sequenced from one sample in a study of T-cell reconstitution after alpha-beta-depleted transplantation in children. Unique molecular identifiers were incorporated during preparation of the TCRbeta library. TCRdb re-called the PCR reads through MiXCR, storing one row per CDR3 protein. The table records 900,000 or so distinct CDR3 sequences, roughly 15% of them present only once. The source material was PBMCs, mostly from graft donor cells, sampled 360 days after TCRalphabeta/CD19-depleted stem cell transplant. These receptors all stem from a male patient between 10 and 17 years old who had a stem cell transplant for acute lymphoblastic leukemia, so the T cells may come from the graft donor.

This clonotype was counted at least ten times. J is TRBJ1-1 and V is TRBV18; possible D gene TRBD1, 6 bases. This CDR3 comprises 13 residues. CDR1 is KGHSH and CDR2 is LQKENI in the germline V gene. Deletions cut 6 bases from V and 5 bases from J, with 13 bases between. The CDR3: CASSLQGETEAFF. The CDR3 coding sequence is TGTGCCAGCTCGTTACAGGGAGAGACTGAAGCTTTCTTT.

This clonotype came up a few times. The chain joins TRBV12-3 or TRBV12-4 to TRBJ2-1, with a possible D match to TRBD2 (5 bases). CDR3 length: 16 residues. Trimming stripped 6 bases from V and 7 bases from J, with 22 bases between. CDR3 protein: CASRVTPGKGKNEQFF. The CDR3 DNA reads TGTGCCAGCAGGGTAACCCCCGGGAAAGGAAAGAATGAGCAGTTCTTC.

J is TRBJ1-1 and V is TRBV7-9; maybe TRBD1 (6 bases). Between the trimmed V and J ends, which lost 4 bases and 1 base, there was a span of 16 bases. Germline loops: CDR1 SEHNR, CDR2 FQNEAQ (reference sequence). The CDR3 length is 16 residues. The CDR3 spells CASSSRQGMANTEAFF. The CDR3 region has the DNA TGTGCCAGCAGCTCCCGTCAGGGGATGGCGAACACTGAAGCTTTCTTT.

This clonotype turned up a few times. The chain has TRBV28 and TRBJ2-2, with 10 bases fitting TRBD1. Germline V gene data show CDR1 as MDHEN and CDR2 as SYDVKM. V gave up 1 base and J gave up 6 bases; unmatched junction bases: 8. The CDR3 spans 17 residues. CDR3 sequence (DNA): TGTGCCAGCAGTTTATTAGACAGGGGGCGCTTTGCCGGGGAGCTGTTTTTT. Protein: CASSLLDRGRFAGELFF.

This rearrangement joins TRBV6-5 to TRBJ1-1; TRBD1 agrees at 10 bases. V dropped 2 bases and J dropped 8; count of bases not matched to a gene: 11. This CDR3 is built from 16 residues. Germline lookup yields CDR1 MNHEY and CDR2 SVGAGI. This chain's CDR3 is CASSYASGQGYQEAFF. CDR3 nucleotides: TGTGCCAGCAGTTACGCCTCGGGACAGGGGTACCAAGAAGCTTTCTTT.

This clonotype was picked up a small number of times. The CDR3 protein is CASSSYRAGKETQYF. The CDR3 DNA follows: TGTGCCAGCAGTTCGTACAGGGCGGGTAAAGAGACCCAGTACTTC. The gene calls are TRBV25-1 and TRBJ2-5, with a possible D match to TRBD1 (6 bases). From germline, CDR1 is MGHDK and CDR2 SYGVNS. Trimming removed 5 bases at V and 3 bases at J, with 16 bases between. CDR3 length: 15 residues.

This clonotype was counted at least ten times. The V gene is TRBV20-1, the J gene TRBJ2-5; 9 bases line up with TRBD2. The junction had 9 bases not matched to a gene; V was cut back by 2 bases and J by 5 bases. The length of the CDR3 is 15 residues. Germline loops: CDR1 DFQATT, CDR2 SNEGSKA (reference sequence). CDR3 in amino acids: CSARMREGLWETQYF. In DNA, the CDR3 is TGCAGTGCTAGAATGCGGGAGGGCCTTTGGGAGACCCAGTACTTC.

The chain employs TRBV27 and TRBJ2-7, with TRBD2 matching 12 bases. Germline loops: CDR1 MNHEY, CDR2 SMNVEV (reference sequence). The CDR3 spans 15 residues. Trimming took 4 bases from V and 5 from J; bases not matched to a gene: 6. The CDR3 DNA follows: TGTGCCAGCAGTTCTGGACTAGCGGGAACCCACGAGCAGTACTTC. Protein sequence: CASSSGLAGTHEQYF.

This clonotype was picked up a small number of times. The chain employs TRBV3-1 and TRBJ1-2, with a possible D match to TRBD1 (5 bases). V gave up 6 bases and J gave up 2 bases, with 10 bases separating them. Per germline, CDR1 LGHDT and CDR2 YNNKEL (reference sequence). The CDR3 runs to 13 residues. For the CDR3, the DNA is TGTGCCAGCAGTCGACAGTTCAACTATGGCTACACCTTC. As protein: CASSRQFNYGYTF.

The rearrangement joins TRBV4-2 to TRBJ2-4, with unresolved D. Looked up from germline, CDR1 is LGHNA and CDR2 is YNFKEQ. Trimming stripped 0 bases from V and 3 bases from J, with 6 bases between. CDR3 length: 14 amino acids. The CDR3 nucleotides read TGTGCCAGCAGCCAAGATCCCCACAAAAACATTCAGTACTTC. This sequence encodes CASSQDPHKNIQYF.

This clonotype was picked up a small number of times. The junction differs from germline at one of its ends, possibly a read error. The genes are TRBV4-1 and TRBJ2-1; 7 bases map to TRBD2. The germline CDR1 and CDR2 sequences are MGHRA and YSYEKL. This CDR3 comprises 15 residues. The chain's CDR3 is CASSQVVRGVASCLF. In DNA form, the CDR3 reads TGCGCCAGCAGCCAAGTTGTCCGGGGGGTAGCGTCGTGTCTCTTC.

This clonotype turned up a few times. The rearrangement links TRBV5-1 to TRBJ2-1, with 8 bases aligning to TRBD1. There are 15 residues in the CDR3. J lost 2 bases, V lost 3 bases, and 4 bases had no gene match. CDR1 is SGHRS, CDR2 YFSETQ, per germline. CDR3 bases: TGCGCCAGCAGCTGGGAACAGGGGGCCTACAATGAGCAGTTCTTC. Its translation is CASSWEQGAYNEQFF. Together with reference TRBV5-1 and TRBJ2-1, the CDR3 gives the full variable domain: KAGVTQTPRYLIKTRGQQVTLSCSPISGHRSVSWYQQTPGQGLQFLFEYFSETQRNKGNFPGRFSGRQFSNSRSEMNVSTLELGDSALYLCASSWEQGAYNEQFFGPGTRLTVL.

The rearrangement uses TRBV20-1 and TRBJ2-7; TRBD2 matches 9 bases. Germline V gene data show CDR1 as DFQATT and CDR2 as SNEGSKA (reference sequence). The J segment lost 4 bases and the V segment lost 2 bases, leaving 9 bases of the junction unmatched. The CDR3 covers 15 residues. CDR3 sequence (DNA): TGCAGTGCTAGAAGGCGGGAGGGCCAGGTTTACGAGCAGTACTTC. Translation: CSARRREGQVYEQYF.

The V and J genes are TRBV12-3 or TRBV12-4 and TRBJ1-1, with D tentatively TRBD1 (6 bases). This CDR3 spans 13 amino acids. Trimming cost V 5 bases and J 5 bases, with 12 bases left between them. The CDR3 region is CASSPQGVTEAFF. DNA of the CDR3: TGTGCCAGCAGTCCACAGGGAGTGACTGAAGCTTTCTTT.

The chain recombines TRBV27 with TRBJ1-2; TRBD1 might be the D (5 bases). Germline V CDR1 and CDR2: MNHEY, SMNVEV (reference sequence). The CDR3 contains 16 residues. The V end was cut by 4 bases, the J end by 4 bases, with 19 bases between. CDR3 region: CASSSLRPDNLYGYTF. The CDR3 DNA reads TGTGCCAGCAGTTCCCTAAGACCGGACAACCTCTATGGCTACACCTTC.

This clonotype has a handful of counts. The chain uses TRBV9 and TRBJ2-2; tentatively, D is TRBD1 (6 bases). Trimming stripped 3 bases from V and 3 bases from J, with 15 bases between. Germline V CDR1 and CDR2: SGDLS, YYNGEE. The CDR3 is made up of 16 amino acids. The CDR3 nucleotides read TGTGCCAGCAGCGGTGTGGACAGACAATACACCGGGGAGCTGTTTTTT. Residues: CASSGVDRQYTGELFF. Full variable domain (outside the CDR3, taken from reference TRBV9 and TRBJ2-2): DSGVTQTPKHLITATGQRVTLRCSPRSGDLSVYWYQQSLDQGLQFLIQYYNGEERAKGNILERFSAQQFPDLHSELNLSSLELGDSALYFCASSGVDRQYTGELFFGEGSRLTVL.

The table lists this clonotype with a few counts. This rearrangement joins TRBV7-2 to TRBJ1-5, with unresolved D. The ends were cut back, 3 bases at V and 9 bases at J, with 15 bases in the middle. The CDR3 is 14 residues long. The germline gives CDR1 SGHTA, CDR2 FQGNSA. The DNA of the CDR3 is TGTGCCAGCAGCTTGACTTTGGTTTCTCGGCCCCAGCATTTT. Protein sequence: CASSLTLVSRPQHF.

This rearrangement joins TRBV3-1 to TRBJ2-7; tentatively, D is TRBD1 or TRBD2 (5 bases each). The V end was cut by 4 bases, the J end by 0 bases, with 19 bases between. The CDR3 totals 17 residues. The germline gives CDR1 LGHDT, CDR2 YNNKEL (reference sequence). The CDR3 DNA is TGTGCCAGCAGCCGATACACCGGGACCGCCAGCTCCTACGAGCAGTACTTC. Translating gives CASSRYTGTASSYEQYF.

In nucleotides, the CDR3 is TGTGCCAGCAGTGCTATCCTCAGCGGGAGGGATACCGGGGAGCTGTTTTTT. Translated, it gives CASSAILSGRDTGELFF. This chain joins TRBV12-3 or TRBV12-4 and TRBJ2-2, with TRBD2 matching 10 bases. V trimming: 5 bases; J trimming: 5 bases; junction bases outside the gene matches: 11. The CDR3 totals 17 residues.

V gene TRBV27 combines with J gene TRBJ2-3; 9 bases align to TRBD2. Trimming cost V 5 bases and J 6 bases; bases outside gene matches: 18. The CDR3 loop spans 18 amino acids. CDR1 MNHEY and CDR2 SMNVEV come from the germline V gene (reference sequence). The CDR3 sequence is CASSPSEVAGGPGDTQYF. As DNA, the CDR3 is TGTGCCAGCAGTCCTTCAGAGGTGGCGGGAGGGCCGGGCGATACGCAGTATTTT.

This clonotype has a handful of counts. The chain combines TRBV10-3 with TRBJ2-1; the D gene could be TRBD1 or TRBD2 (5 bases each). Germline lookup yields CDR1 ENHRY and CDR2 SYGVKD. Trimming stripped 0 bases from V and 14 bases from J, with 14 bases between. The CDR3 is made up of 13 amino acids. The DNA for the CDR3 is TGTGCCATCAGTGAGTCATCCGGGACCCAGGAGTTCTTC. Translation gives CAISESSGTQEFF.

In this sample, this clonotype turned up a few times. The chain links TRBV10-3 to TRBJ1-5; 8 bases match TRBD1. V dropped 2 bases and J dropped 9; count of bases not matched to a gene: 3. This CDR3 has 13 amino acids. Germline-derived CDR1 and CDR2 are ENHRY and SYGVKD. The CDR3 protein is CAISEDRGWPQHF. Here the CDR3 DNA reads TGTGCCATCAGTGAGGACAGGGGTTGGCCCCAGCATTTT.

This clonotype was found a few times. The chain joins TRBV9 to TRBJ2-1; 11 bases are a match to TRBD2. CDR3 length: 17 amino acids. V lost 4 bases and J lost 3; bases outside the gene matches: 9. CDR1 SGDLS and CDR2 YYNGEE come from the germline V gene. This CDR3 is CASSPYAGTSGYNEQFF. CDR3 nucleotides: TGTGCCAGCAGCCCCTACGCCGGGACTAGCGGCTACAATGAGCAGTTCTTC.

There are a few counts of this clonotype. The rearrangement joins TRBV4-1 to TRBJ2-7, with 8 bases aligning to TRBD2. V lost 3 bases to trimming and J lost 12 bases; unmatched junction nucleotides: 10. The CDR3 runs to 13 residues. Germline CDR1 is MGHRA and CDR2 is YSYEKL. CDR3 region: CASSQAGSGSLYF. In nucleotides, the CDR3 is TGCGCCAGCAGCCAGGCCGGGAGCGGGAGTTTGTACTTC.

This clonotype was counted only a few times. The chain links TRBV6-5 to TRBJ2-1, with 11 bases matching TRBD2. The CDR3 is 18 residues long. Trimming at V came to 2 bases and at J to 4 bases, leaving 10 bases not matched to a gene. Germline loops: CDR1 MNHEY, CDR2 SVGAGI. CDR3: CASSYTRTTSGRYNEQFF. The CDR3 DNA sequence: TGTGCCAGCAGTTACACACGGACTACTAGCGGGAGATACAATGAGCAGTTCTTC.

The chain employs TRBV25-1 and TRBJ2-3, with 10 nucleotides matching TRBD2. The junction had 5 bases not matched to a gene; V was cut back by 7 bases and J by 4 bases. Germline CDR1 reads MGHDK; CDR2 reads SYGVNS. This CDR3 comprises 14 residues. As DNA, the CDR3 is TGTGCCAGCACTCTAGCGGGAGCCGCAGATACGCAGTATTTT. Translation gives CASTLAGAADTQYF. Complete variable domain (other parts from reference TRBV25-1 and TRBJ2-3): EADIYQTPRYLVIGTGKKITLECSQTMGHDKMYWYQQDPGMELHLIHYSYGVNSTEKGDLSSESTVSRIRTEHFPLTLESARPSHTSQYLCASTLAGAADTQYFGPGTRLTVL.

CDR3 coding DNA: TGCGCCAGCACCCTGGTGGCGGGAGGGCCGCTGGGGGCCAACGTCCTGACTTTC. Amino acids: CASTLVAGGPLGANVLTF. V is TRBV5-1 and J is TRBJ2-6; 9 bases match TRBD2. V was pared by 6 bases and J by 4 bases, with 14 bases of the junction left unmatched. Germline V gene lookup returns CDR1 SGHRS and CDR2 YFSETQ. This CDR3 contains 18 residues. Supplemented by reference TRBV5-1 and TRBJ2-6, the full variable domain reads KAGVTQTPRYLIKTRGQQVTLSCSPISGHRSVSWYQQTPGQGLQFLFEYFSETQRNKGNFPGRFSGRQFSNSRSEMNVSTLELGDSALYLCASTLVAGGPLGANVLTFGAGSRLTVL.

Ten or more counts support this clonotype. The CDR3 DNA is TGCGCCAGCAGCTTGGCCTCGGGGAGCACAGATACGCAGTATTTT. Protein product: CASSLASGSTDTQYF. V and J are TRBV5-1 and TRBJ2-3; D might be TRBD2 (5 bases). This CDR3 comprises 15 residues. Germline assignment: CDR1 SGHRS and CDR2 YFSETQ. V lost 0 bases, J lost 0 bases, and 8 bases lay in between.

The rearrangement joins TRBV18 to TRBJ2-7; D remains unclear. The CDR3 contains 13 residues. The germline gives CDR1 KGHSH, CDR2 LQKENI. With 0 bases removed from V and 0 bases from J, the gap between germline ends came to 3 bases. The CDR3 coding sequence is TGTGCCAGCTCACCACCGATCTCCTACGAGCAGTACTTC. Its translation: CASSPPISYEQYF.

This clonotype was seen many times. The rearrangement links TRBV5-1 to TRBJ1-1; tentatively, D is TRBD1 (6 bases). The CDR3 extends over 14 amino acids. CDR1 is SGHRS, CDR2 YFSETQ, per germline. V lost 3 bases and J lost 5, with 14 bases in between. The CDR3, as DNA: TGCGCCAGCAGCTCTGACGTTAGGGGGACTGAAGCTTTCTTT. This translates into CASSSDVRGTEAFF.